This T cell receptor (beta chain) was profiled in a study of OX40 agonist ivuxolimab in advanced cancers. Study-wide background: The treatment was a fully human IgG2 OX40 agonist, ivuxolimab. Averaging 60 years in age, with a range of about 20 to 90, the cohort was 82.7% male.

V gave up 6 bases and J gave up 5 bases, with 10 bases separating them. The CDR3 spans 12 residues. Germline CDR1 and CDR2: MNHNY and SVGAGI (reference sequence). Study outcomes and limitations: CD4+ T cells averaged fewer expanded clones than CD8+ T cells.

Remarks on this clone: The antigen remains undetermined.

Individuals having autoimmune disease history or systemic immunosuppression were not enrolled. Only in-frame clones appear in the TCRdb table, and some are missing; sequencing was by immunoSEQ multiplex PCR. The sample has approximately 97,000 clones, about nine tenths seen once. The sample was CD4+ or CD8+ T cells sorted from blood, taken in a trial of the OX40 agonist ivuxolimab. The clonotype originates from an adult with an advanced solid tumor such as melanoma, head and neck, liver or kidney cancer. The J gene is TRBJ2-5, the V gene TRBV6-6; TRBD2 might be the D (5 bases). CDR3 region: CASSLPGETQYF. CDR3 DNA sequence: TGTGCCAGCAGCCTACCGGGGGAGACCCAGTACTTC.